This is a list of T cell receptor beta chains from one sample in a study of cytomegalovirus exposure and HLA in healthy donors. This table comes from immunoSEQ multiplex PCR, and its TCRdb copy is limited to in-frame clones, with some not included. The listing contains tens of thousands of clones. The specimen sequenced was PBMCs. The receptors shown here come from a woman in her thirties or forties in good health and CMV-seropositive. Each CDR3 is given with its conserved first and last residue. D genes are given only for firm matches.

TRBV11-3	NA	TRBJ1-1	TGTGCCAGCAGCAAAAGGGAGGGAAGCACTGAAGCTTTCTTT	CASSKREGSTEAFF
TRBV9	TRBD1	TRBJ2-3	TGTGTCAGCAGCGTTAGCCCAAAAATCCAGACAGGGGCAAAAGATACGCAGTATTTT	CVSSVSPKIQTGAKDTQYF
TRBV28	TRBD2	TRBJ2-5	TGTGCCAGCATGGGGATAGCGGGATTCCAAGAGACCCAGTACTTC	CASMGIAGFQETQYF
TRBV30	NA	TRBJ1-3	TGTGCCTGGAGTACCCCGGGACACCTTTCTGGAAACACCATATATTTT	CAWSTPGHLSGNTIYF
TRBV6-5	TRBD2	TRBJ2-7	TGTGCCAGCAGTACTAGCGGGGGCCTTTCCGAGCAGTACTTC	CASSTSGGLSEQYF
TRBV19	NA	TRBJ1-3	TGTGCCAGTAGTATCTCGACAGGCGGTGGAAACACCATATATTTT	CASSISTGGGNTIYF
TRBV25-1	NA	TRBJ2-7	TGTGCCAGCAGTGAATCCCCCCCCGGGGGTCGATGGTACGAGCAGTACTTC	CASSESPPGGRWYEQYF
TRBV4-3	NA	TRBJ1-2	TGCGCCAGCAGCCTATCATTCGGCTATGGCTACACCTTC	CASSLSFGYGYTF
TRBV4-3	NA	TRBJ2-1	TGCGCCAGCCAGCCCTCTAGCAATGAGCAGTTCTTC	CASQPSSNEQFF
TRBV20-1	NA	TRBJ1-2	TGCAGTGCTGCTCAGTATGGCTACACCTTC	CSAAQYGYTF
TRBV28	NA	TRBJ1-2	TGTGCCAGCAGTCCGAGCTTGGACAGAGCATTCTATGGCTACACCTTC	CASSPSLDRAFYGYTF
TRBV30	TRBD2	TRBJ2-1	TGTGCCTGGAGTGTATTAAGTAGCGGGGGAGACAATGAGCAGTTCTTC	CAWSVLSSGGDNEQFF
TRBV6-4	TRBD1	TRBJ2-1	TGTGCCAGCAGTGCAACAGGGGGCCCCTACAATGAGCAGTTCTTC	CASSATGGPYNEQFF
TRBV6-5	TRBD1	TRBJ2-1	TGTGCCAGCAGTTACGCTGGACAGGGCGCAAATGAGCAGTTCTTC	CASSYAGQGANEQFF